Sequencing of this TCR beta chain was carried out in a study of regulatory T cells in long-lasting Graves disease. The trim removed 6 bases at V and 4 bases at J, leaving 12 bases unmatched. The CDR3 contains 17 residues. Germline V gives CDR1 MNHNS, CDR2 SASEGT. CDR3-region Arm-PCR and iRepertoire HTBI primers produced the TCR beta libraries. TCRdb processed the multiplex PCR reads anew with MiXCR; each CDR3 protein has one entry. The sample contains about 380,000 distinct CDR3 sequences, around 16% of which appear only once. Noted time point: newly diagnosed GD, antithyroid drugs for less than 3 months. After RNA was extracted from PBMCs, the TCR library was made from it.

The TCR originated in a female donor with Graves disease. V usage is TRBV6-1 and J usage is TRBJ2-2; 9 nucleotides align to TRBD1. Sample: peripheral blood mononuclear cells (PBMCs), taken at new diagnosis, from a patient treated with antithyroid drugs. As DNA, the CDR3 is TGTGCCAGCAGCCACGGAGGGAACAGGGGGCGCACCGGGGAGCTGTTTTTT. Residues: CASSHGGNRGRTGELFF.